These 14 T cell receptor beta chains were sequenced from one sample in a study of T cell responses to AZD1222 COVID-19 vaccine. Data came from immunoSEQ multiplex PCR; TCRdb stores just in-frame clones and leaves some out. The data hold 100,000 to 150,000 clones, with approximately 86% observed a single time. Material: peripheral blood, obtained on day 0 of AZD1222 vaccination. These receptors came from an adult in good health.

The rearrangement joins TRBV27 to TRBJ1-1; TRBD1 is a possible D gene (5 bases). This CDR3 region has 14 residues. The V gene lost 0 bases and the J gene lost 5 bases, with 10 bases spanning the gap. CDR1 is MNHEY and CDR2 is SMNVEV in the germline V gene (reference sequence). This CDR3 reads CASSLSRGRTEAFF. CDR3 DNA: TGTGCCAGCAGTTTATCAAGGGGTAGAACTGAAGCTTTCTTT.

The CDR3 region has the DNA TGTGCCAGCAGCTTCAGGGGAAAAGAAAAACTGTTTTTT. It yields the protein CASSFRGKEKLFF. V usage is TRBV7-8 and J usage is TRBJ1-4, with D possibly matching TRBD1 (6 bases). V was pared by 3 bases and J by 8 bases, with 10 bases between. Per germline, CDR1 SGHVS and CDR2 FQNEAQ. This CDR3 contains 13 residues. Supplemented by reference TRBV7-8 and TRBJ1-4, the full variable domain reads GAGVSQSPRYKVAKRGQDVALRCDPISGHVSLFWYQQALGQGPEFLTYFQNEAQLDKSGLPSDRFFAERPEGSVSTLKIQRTQQEDSAVYLCASSFRGKEKLFFGSGTQLSVL.

The rearrangement links TRBV4-3 to TRBJ1-2; D call uncertain. The CDR3 is 17 residues long. Trimming took off 0 bases at V and 1 base at J, with 15 bases between the two ends. Germline V gene data show CDR1 as LGHNA and CDR2 as YSLEER. CDR3 sequence: CASSQDQTSDFNYGYTF. CDR3 sequence (DNA): TGCGCCAGCAGCCAAGATCAAACGTCCGATTTTAACTATGGCTACACCTTC.

In this sample, this clone turned up once. This chain uses TRBV20-1 with TRBJ1-2, with unresolved D. Per germline, CDR1 DFQATT and CDR2 SNEGSKA (reference sequence). This CDR3 is built from 10 residues. Trimming took 3 bases from V and 6 from J, leaving 5 bases between them. The CDR3 coding sequence is TGCAGTGCTAGCGAGGATGGCTACACCTTC. Its protein product is CSASEDGYTF.

The chain links TRBV12-5 to TRBJ2-6; 10 nucleotides line up with TRBD1. V trimming: 3 bases; J trimming: 0 bases; junction bases outside the gene matches: 11. The CDR3 sequence is 20 residues long. Germline V gene data show CDR1 as LGHNT and CDR2 as FRNRAP. This CDR3 reads CASGFSAGTGDVSGANVLTF. In nucleotides, the CDR3 is TGTGCTAGTGGTTTTTCCGCCGGGACAGGGGATGTCTCTGGGGCCAACGTCCTGACTTTC.

The rearrangement links TRBV5-1 to TRBJ2-5, with D tentatively TRBD1 or TRBD2 (5 bases each). The germline CDR1 and CDR2 sequences are SGHRS and YFSETQ. The CDR3 length is 13 residues. Trimming pared 0 bases from V and 5 bases from J, leaving 8 bases between. CDR3 loop: CASSLEGTETQYF. The CDR3 nucleotides are TGCGCCAGCAGCTTGGAAGGGACCGAGACCCAGTACTTC.

This chain links TRBV6-2 or TRBV6-3 with TRBJ1-6; perhaps TRBD1 as D (6 bases). The CDR3 length is 17 residues. Trimming pared 4 bases from V and 4 bases from J, leaving 17 bases between. The germline V gene encodes CDR1 MNHEY and CDR2 SVGEGT. This chain's CDR3 is CASSSPEGQRYNSPLHF. CDR3 nucleotide sequence: TGTGCCAGCAGTTCTCCGGAAGGACAGCGATATAATTCACCCCTCCACTTT.

A few counts support this clone. CDR3 amino acids: CASSRRRGRLPTNTGELFF. CDR3 coding DNA: TGCGCCAGCAGTCGGCGAAGGGGGCGCCTCCCTACGAACACCGGGGAGCTGTTTTTT. This rearrangement joins TRBV10-2 to TRBJ2-2; 7 bases agree with TRBD1. J gave up 0 bases and V 5 bases, and 15 bases lay outside the gene matches. The CDR3 runs 19 residues. Germline V gene data show CDR1 as WSHSY and CDR2 as SAAADI.

The chain joins TRBV6-5 to TRBJ1-1, with D perhaps TRBD1 (5 bases). With 5 bases removed from V and 0 bases from J, the gap between germline ends came to 13 bases. The CDR3 has 15 residues. Germline V gene sequence: CDR1 MNHEY, CDR2 SVGAGI. CDR3 in amino acids: CASSRTPTVNTEAFF. CDR3 DNA: TGTGCCAGCAGTCGCACCCCGACAGTGAACACTGAAGCTTTCTTT.

V and J are TRBV6-5 and TRBJ1-3; D is uncertain. Deletions cut 0 bases from V and 3 bases from J, with 6 bases between. The CDR3 runs 14 residues. CDR1 and CDR2 from the germline V gene are MNHEY and SVGAGI. Written as DNA, the CDR3 is TGTGCCAGCAGTTACTCGAGGGATGGAAACACCATATATTTT. As protein: CASSYSRDGNTIYF.

The V call is TRBV5-1, the J call TRBJ1-1; D unclear. The V gene lost 2 bases and the J gene lost 0 bases, with 11 bases spanning the gap. The CDR3 has 15 residues. Germline values: CDR1 SGHRS, CDR2 YFSETQ. CDR3 bases: TGCGCCAGCAGCTTTGACCCGGCTATGAACACTGAAGCTTTCTTT. Amino acid sequence: CASSFDPAMNTEAFF.

This clone was seen more than once but under ten times. V usage is TRBV6-2 or TRBV6-3 and J usage is TRBJ2-1, with 7 bases that match TRBD2. V was clipped by 6 bases and J by 9 bases; unmatched bases: 8. The CDR3 length is 13 residues. CDR1 MNHEY and CDR2 SVGEGT come from the germline V gene. CDR3 nucleotide sequence: TGTGCCAGCAGCCGGGACTATTCGTCTGAGCAGTTCTTC. As protein: CASSRDYSSEQFF.

V usage is TRBV11-1 and J usage is TRBJ2-7; 7 bases are a match to TRBD1. CDR3 length: 13 amino acids. CDR1 is SGHAT and CDR2 is FQDESV in the germline V gene (reference sequence). V gave up 7 bases and J gave up 3 bases; unmatched junction bases: 6. Here the CDR3 DNA reads TGTGCCAGCAACCCCCGGGACAGCTACGAGCAGTACTTC. This gives the protein CASNPRDSYEQYF.

This chain connects TRBV28 to TRBJ1-1; possible D gene TRBD1, 5 bases. The length of the CDR3 is 14 residues. The germline gives CDR1 MDHEN, CDR2 SYDVKM. V was pared by 5 bases and J by 1 base, with 11 bases between. The CDR3 DNA reads TGTGCCAGCAGTCCCGGACACCCGAACACTGAAGCTTTCTTT. Translating it yields CASSPGHPNTEAFF. The entire variable domain, with the rest obtained from reference TRBV28 and TRBJ1-1, is as follows: DVKVTQSSRYLVKRTGEKVFLECVQDMDHENMFWYRQDPGLGLRLIYFSYDVKMKEKGDIPEGYSVSREKKERFSLILESASTNQTSMYLCASSPGHPNTEAFFGQGTRLTVV.